The sequence of this T cell receptor beta chain was determined in a study of radiotherapy plus CTLA-4 blockade in lung cancer. Findings of the study overall: Response, reportedly, was best predicted by interferon-beta along with early blood T cell clone dynamics.

The repertoire was sequenced with immunoSEQ multiplex PCR; TCRdb's copy has only in-frame clones and lacks some. The profile covers around 90,000 clones, with roughly four fifths appearing a single time and around 0.8% taken by the ten largest. A remark on this clone: Its specificity is not known.

V lost 5 bases and J lost 3; bases outside the gene matches: 12. The CDR3 covers 17 residues. The germline V gene has CDR1 SGHTA and CDR2 FQGTGA. Enrolled patients, whose metastatic non-small-cell lung cancer was chemo-refractory, received focal radiation plus CTLA-4 blockade with ipilimumab. The clonotype comes from a human donor with non-small cell lung cancer who had stable disease on radiotherapy plus ipilimumab. The sequences come from peripheral blood, collected from a patient treated with radiotherapy plus ipilimumab. This chain joins TRBV7-3 and TRBJ2-5, with TRBD2 identical over 10 bases. CDR3 DNA: TGTGCCAGCAGCCCCCCGAGGCCTAGCGGGGGAAAAGAGACCCAGTACTTC. It codes for CASSPPRPSGGKETQYF.